The 17 T cell receptor beta chains presented below share a single source sample, sequenced in a study of shared clonotypes between healthy human individuals. Profiling relied on immunoSEQ multiplex PCR, and the TCRdb table lists in-frame clones only, not all of them. The sample includes 2 million to 3 million clones, roughly 93% of them seen just once. Material: naive CD4+ T cells from PBMCs. Subset in this sample: CD45RA+ positively selected. The receptors originated from a man aged 18 to 30 in good health. Some clones in this sample may be carry-over from other donors' samples.

The chain is built from TRBV29-1 and TRBJ1-1; D might be TRBD1 (6 bases). The CDR3 totals 13 residues. Trimming took off 4 bases at V and 3 bases at J, with 12 bases between the two ends. CDR1 and CDR2 (germline): SQVTM, ANQGSEA. CDR3 in DNA: TGCAGCGTTGTGGTAGGGGGGGACACTGAAGCTTTCTTT. The encoded protein is CSVVVGGDTEAFF.

V and J are TRBV6-6 and TRBJ1-1, with D maybe TRBD1 (6 bases). CDR3 size: 14 residues. The V end was cut by 5 bases, the J end by 4 bases, with 14 bases between. The V gene's germline CDR1 is MNHNY and CDR2 SVGAGI (reference sequence). In DNA, the CDR3 is TGTGCCAGCAGTCCTTGGGGGCAGGGCACTGAAGCTTTCTTT. This translates into CASSPWGQGTEAFF.

This clone came up once. The chain links TRBV30 to TRBJ1-2; D is possibly TRBD1 (5 bases). There are 13 residues in the CDR3. CDR1 and CDR2 (germline): GTSNPN, SVGIG (reference sequence). V lost 4 bases and J lost 6, with 15 bases in between. CDR3: CAWTGGRADGYTF. The CDR3 nucleotides are TGTGCCTGGACGGGGGGTAGGGCCGATGGCTACACCTTC.

The V and J genes are TRBV9 and TRBJ1-5, with D possibly being TRBD1 (6 bases). Germline CDR1 SGDLS, CDR2 YYNGEE. Trimming cost V 0 bases and J 5 bases, with 12 bases left between them. The CDR3 runs 15 residues. CDR3 bases: TGTGCCAGCAGCGTAGGCGACAGGTCGGATCAGCCCCAGCATTTT. It codes for CASSVGDRSDQPQHF.

The chain carries TRBV11-2 and TRBJ2-1, with D possibly being TRBD1 (6 bases). Deletions cut 5 bases from V and 5 bases from J, with 16 bases between. This CDR3 is built from 15 residues. The germline V gene encodes CDR1 SGHAT and CDR2 FQNNGV. CDR3 DNA sequence: TGTGCCAGCAGCCCCACAAGGAGGACAGACAATGAGCAGTTCTTC. This gives the protein CASSPTRRTDNEQFF.

The CDR3, as DNA: TGTGCCAGCGCCCACCCGGGGCTGGGGGTCTACACCTTC. Its protein product is CASAHPGLGVYTF. This chain links TRBV7-2 with TRBJ1-2; D may be TRBD1 (5 bases). The CDR3 consists of 13 residues. Germline V gene lookup returns CDR1 SGHTA and CDR2 FQGNSA. Trimming stripped 8 bases from V and 10 bases from J, with 20 bases between. The full variable domain, completed using reference TRBV7-2 and TRBJ1-2, is GAGVSQSPSNKVTEKGKDVELRCDPISGHTALYWYRQSLGQGLEFLIYFQGNSAPDKSGLPSDRFSAERTGGSVSTLTIQRTQQEDSAVYLCASAHPGLGVYTFGSGTRLTVV.

The CDR3 DNA reads as TGTGCCAGCAGCCTCGTAGGGGACATGGGCCACCAGTTCTTC. This encodes CASSLVGDMGHQFF. V usage is TRBV27 and J usage is TRBJ2-1, with D tentatively TRBD1 (6 bases). Germline CDR1 reads MNHEY; CDR2 reads SMNVEV (reference sequence). The CDR3 covers 14 residues. Trimming removed 6 bases at V and 13 bases at J, with 22 bases between.

This clone was observed once. The chain employs TRBV6-5 and TRBJ2-1; the D is unclear. Germline CDR1 reads MNHEY; CDR2 reads SVGAGI. This CDR3 region has 13 residues. V shed 5 bases and J shed 4 bases, with 9 bases lying between them. CDR3 in amino acids: CASSPPPYNEQFF. The CDR3 nucleotides are TGTGCCAGCAGTCCCCCACCATACAATGAGCAGTTCTTC.

The rearrangement joins TRBV9 to TRBJ2-5, with D hard to call. This CDR3 contains 12 residues. Germline V lookup: CDR1 SGDLS, CDR2 YYNGEE. Trimming pared 3 bases from V and 4 bases from J, leaving 7 bases between. For the CDR3, the DNA is TGTGCCAGCAGCGGTCCCCGAGAGACCCAGTACTTC. Encoded protein: CASSGPRETQYF.

The genes are TRBV10-3 and TRBJ2-5; D unresolved. CDR1 and CDR2 (germline): ENHRY, SYGVKD. The CDR3 contains 13 residues. The ends were cut back, 2 bases at V and 6 bases at J, with 10 bases in the middle. The CDR3 DNA reads TGTGCCATCAGTGAGACCCTGGATAAGACCCAGTACTTC. Residues: CAISETLDKTQYF.

The gene calls are TRBV5-1 and TRBJ2-7, with D maybe TRBD2 (6 bases). In germline, CDR1 is SGHRS, CDR2 YFSETQ. CDR3 size: 15 residues. The V and J ends lost 4 bases and 7 bases respectively, with 21 bases between them. CDR3 in DNA: TGCGCCAGCAGCCCGAGCGGGCAGTCCTACGGGGAGCAGTACTTC. Translating gives CASSPSGQSYGEQYF.

This clone was picked up one time. One end of the junction varies from germline; a read error may be responsible. V usage is TRBV6-1 and J usage is TRBJ2-7, with D unclear. Germline lookup yields CDR1 MNHNS and CDR2 SASEGT. CDR3 length equals 14 residues. The CDR3 here is CAGSEDKVLYEQYF. CDR3 DNA sequence: TGTGCCGGCAGTGAAGACAAGGTCCTCTACGAGCAGTACTTC.

Concerning this clone: Other DNA variants within this sample encode the same CDR3. CDR3 sequence reads: CASSYGTGGWTEAFF. In nucleotides, the CDR3 is TGTGCCAGCAGTTACGGGACAGGGGGCTGGACTGAAGCTTTCTTT. The chain links TRBV6-5 to TRBJ1-1; TRBD1 matches at 12 bases. This CDR3 region has 15 residues. Germline-derived CDR1 and CDR2 are MNHEY and SVGAGI. V shed 2 bases, J shed 5 bases, and the junction held 3 bases outside the gene matches.

This clone was found once. This chain connects TRBV9 to TRBJ1-1; D might be TRBD1 (5 bases). Trimming took off 0 bases at V and 4 bases at J, with 16 bases between the two ends. Per the germline V gene, CDR1 is SGDLS and CDR2 is YYNGEE. The CDR3 has 16 residues. Here the CDR3 DNA reads TGTGCCAGCAGCGTAGGACACAACAGTGGGGGCACTGAAGCTTTCTTT. Encoded protein: CASSVGHNSGGTEAFF.

The chain has TRBV7-3 and TRBJ1-1, with 8 bases lining up with TRBD1. The CDR3 runs to 13 residues. With 5 bases clipped from V and 9 bases from J, the junction kept 8 bases outside the gene matches. Germline lookup yields CDR1 SGHTA and CDR2 FQGTGA. This chain's CDR3 is CASSQEQGDKAFF. The CDR3 nucleotides are TGTGCCAGCAGCCAGGAACAGGGGGATAAAGCTTTCTTT.

The chain uses TRBV19 and TRBJ2-7, with D hard to call. Germline V gives CDR1 LNHDA, CDR2 SQIVND (reference sequence). The CDR3 has 13 amino acids. The ends were cut back, 5 bases at V and 3 bases at J, with 11 bases in the middle. The chain's CDR3 is CASSGVENYEQYF. The CDR3 nucleotides read TGTGCCAGTAGTGGGGTGGAAAACTACGAGCAGTACTTC.

This clone appeared once. This rearrangement joins TRBV7-9 to TRBJ1-2; D ambiguous. The CDR3 consists of 12 residues. The germline V gene has CDR1 SEHNR and CDR2 FQNEAQ (reference sequence). V lost 5 bases to trimming and J lost 2 bases, with 6 bases between them. As DNA, the CDR3 is TGTGCCAGCAGCATGCCGAACTATGGCTACACCTTC. Amino acid sequence: CASSMPNYGYTF.